Listed here are 3 T cell receptor beta chains from one sample, sequenced in a study of monozygotic twins with inflammatory bowel disease. TCRdb reprocessed the 5' RACE reads, keeping one entry per CDR3 protein, no DNA. Its clone listing holds around 230,000 distinct CDR3 sequences. Sequenced input: blood. All receptors come from a human donor with ulcerative colitis or Crohn's disease, or a healthy co-twin of an affected twin (not recorded which).

The J gene is TRBJ1-1, the V gene TRBV7-9; without DNA, the TCRdb call of TRBD1 cannot be checked. The CDR3 totals 15 residues. Germline V gives CDR1 SEHNR, CDR2 FQNEAQ (reference sequence). CDR3 protein: CASSMKIGQITEAFF.

The chain is built from TRBV4-1 and TRBJ1-1. The germline gives CDR1 MGHRA, CDR2 YSYEKL. The CDR3 extends over 16 amino acids. CDR3 protein: CASSHNKGWVNTEAFF.

This sequence joins TRBV13 and TRBJ1-2; TCRdb designates TRBD1, a call that cannot be tested without DNA. Per germline, CDR1 PRHDT and CDR2 FYEKMQ (reference sequence). The CDR3 has 12 amino acids. The CDR3 is CASSSGGRGYTF.